The text below deals with one T cell receptor (beta chain). The method was immunoSEQ multiplex PCR; TCRdb's version includes in-frame clones alone and lacks a portion of them. This table holds about 68,000 clones, just over 90% found once. The CDR3 loop spans 15 amino acids. The V gene end was trimmed by 5 bases and the J gene end by 3 bases; junction bases not matched to a gene: 4. Germline V lookup: CDR1 MNHNY, CDR2 SVGAGI (reference sequence). The entry originates in a study of T cell changes during pregnancy in multiple sclerosis. Sequencing was performed on peripheral blood, taken in the third trimester of pregnancy. The source is a female donor with multiple sclerosis, enrolled in a pregnancy study. This chain connects TRBV6-6 to TRBJ2-2; 9 bases align to TRBD1. DNA of the CDR3: TGTGCCAGCAGTCCTACAGGGGGCGACACCGGGGAGCTGTTTTTT. Its translation is CASSPTGGDTGELFF.